These 10 T cell receptor beta chains were all obtained from the same sample, sequenced in a study of T cells in localized non-small cell lung cancer. Generated by immunoSEQ multiplex PCR, the TCRdb table keeps only in-frame clones and is missing some. This sample yields a few thousand clones, of which 15% to 20% are seen a single time; about 13% belongs to the top ten. The sequencing used lung tumor tissue, collected before any cancer treatment. These receptors came from a woman aged 40 to 75 with stage II lung adenocarcinoma.

This clone is labeled as medium-sized. The J gene is TRBJ1-3, the V gene TRBV11-3; D may be TRBD1 (6 bases). V was cut by 5 bases and J by 3 bases, with 11 bases left in between. The CDR3 has 14 amino acids. The germline V gene has CDR1 SGHNT and CDR2 YENEEA. The chain's CDR3 is CASSNRVLGNTIYF. CDR3 DNA: TGTGCCAGCAGCAACAGGGTCCTTGGAAACACCATATATTTT.

This clone was seen a handful of times. This rearrangement joins TRBV2 to TRBJ1-4; D is uncertain. V shed 11 bases and J shed 5 bases, with 15 bases lying between them. CDR3 length: 13 residues. CDR1 is SNHLY, CDR2 FYNNEI, per germline. CDR3 DNA sequence: TGTGCCTCCCACCGGGATATAAATGAAAAACTGTTTTTT. It is translated as CASHRDINEKLFF.

Judged by abundance, this clone is medium-sized (0.01 to 0.1%). The chain carries TRBV11-3 and TRBJ2-5; D tentatively fits TRBD1 or TRBD2 (5 bases each). The germline V gene encodes CDR1 SGHNT and CDR2 YENEEA. The CDR3 is 15 residues long. Trimming cost V 3 bases and J 1 base, with 12 bases left between them. CDR3 DNA sequence: TGTGCCAGCAGCTTGGGGGTAGGGGTCCAAGAGACCCAGTACTTC. It encodes CASSLGVGVQETQYF.

The chain recombines TRBV28 with TRBJ2-1; maybe TRBD2 (6 bases). Germline V gives CDR1 MDHEN, CDR2 SYDVKM. This CDR3 spans 12 amino acids. V was clipped by 6 bases and J by 9 bases, with 12 bases between them. The CDR3: CASRVARGEQFF. The CDR3 coding sequence is TGTGCCAGCAGGGTGGCGCGGGGTGAGCAGTTCTTC.

This clone has more than one count but fewer than ten. The rearrangement joins TRBV18 to TRBJ1-1; the D is unclear. The V end lost 0 bases, the J end lost 0 bases, and 11 bases lay between the germline ends. The CDR3 is made up of 16 amino acids. The germline V gene has CDR1 KGHSH and CDR2 LQKENI. The CDR3 reads CASSPPLQRMNTEAFF. The CDR3 bases are TGTGCCAGCTCACCACCGCTACAACGGATGAACACTGAAGCTTTCTTT.

There are a few counts of this clone. V is TRBV28 and J is TRBJ2-7; tentative D call: TRBD1 (5 bases). The CDR3 runs to 13 residues. Germline V gene data show CDR1 as MDHEN and CDR2 as SYDVKM. Between the trimmed V and J ends, which lost 9 bases and 2 bases, there was a span of 14 bases. The DNA of the CDR3 is TGTGCCAGTTGGCAGGGTAGTCCCTACGAGCAGTACTTC. Encoded protein: CASWQGSPYEQYF. Supplemented by reference TRBV28 and TRBJ2-7, the full variable domain reads DVKVTQSSRYLVKRTGEKVFLECVQDMDHENMFWYRQDPGLGLRLIYFSYDVKMKEKGDIPEGYSVSREKKERFSLILESASTNQTSMYLCASWQGSPYEQYFGPGTRLTVT.

This clone was observed a handful of times. This chain uses TRBV11-3 with TRBJ1-4, with D tentatively TRBD1 (6 bases). Germline CDR1 reads SGHNT; CDR2 reads YENEEA. This CDR3 contains 16 residues. V dropped 6 bases and J dropped 8 bases, with 22 bases sitting between them. The CDR3 nucleotides are TGTGCCAGCAGTCCCTCGGGGAGGACAGTAGGGGAAAAACTGTTTTTT. Protein sequence: CASSPSGRTVGEKLFF.

In its sample, this clone is medium-sized. The V call is TRBV12-2, the J call TRBJ1-2; TRBD1, the D gene given by the table, was not confirmed from the DNA. TRBV12-2 is shown as a pseudogene. This CDR3 spans 14 amino acids. The CDR3 DNA sequence: TGTGCCGGAAACCTAGGGGATATAGACTATGGCTACACCTTC. Its translation is CAGNLGDIDYGYTF.

This clone was seen more than once but under ten times. The chain combines TRBV28 with TRBJ1-5; possibly TRBD1 for D (6 bases). CDR1 MDHEN and CDR2 SYDVKM come from the germline V gene. The germline V and J ends were trimmed by 4 bases and 0 bases, with 22 bases remaining between them. The CDR3 is 19 residues long. Here the CDR3 DNA reads TGTGCCAGCAGTTATGAATGGGGGGCGCGGATTAATAGCAATCAGCCCCAGCATTTT. Residues: CASSYEWGARINSNQPQHF.

This clone was recorded a few times. The chain carries TRBV18 and TRBJ1-1, with a possible D match to TRBD1 (6 bases). The CDR3 is 16 residues long. CDR1 KGHSH and CDR2 LQKENI come from the germline V gene. V was shortened by 1 base and J by 1 base, with 13 bases between the two germline ends. CDR3 sequence reads: CASSPLPTGKNTEAFF. The CDR3 DNA follows: TGTGCCAGCTCACCACTCCCGACAGGAAAGAACACTGAAGCTTTCTTT.